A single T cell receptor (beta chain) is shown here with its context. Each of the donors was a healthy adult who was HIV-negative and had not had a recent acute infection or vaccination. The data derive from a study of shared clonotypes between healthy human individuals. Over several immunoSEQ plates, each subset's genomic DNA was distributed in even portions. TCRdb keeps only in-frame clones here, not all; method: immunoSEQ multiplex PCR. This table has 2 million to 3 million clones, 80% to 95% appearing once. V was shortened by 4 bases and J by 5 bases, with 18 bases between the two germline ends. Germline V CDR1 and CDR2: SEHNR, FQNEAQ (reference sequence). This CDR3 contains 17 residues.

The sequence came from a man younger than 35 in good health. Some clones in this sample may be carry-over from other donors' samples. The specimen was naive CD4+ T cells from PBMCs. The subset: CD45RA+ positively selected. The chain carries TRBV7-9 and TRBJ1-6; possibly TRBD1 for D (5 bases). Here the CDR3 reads CASSSRDSATDNSPLHF. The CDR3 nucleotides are TGTGCCAGCAGCTCCCGGGACTCCGCTACAGATAATTCACCCCTCCACTTT.